A single sample gave rise to the 21 T cell receptor beta chains below, sequenced in a study of response to subunit inactivated influenza vaccine. TCRdb fed the RT-PCR reads into MiXCR, producing one record per CDR3 protein. The sample lists fewer than 600,000 distinct CDR3 sequences, under 8.5% occurring once. Sequencing was performed on PBMCs from blood, taken less than 30 months after vaccination. These receptors all stem from a man between 45 and 75 years old who received an inactivated influenza vaccine.

This clonotype has at least ten counts. The chain uses TRBV6-2 or TRBV6-3 and TRBJ2-1; D uncertain. This CDR3 region has 19 residues. Germline loops: CDR1 MNHEY, CDR2 SVGEGT. The germline V and J ends were trimmed by 0 bases and 0 bases, with 18 bases remaining between them. The CDR3 region is CASSYSDTGPFSSYNEQFF. In DNA, the CDR3 is TGTGCCAGCAGTTACTCAGATACGGGCCCCTTTAGCTCCTACAATGAGCAGTTCTTC.

V usage is TRBV9 and J usage is TRBJ2-1; 10 positions agree with TRBD2. The germline CDR1 and CDR2 sequences are SGDLS and YYNGEE. The CDR3 has 15 residues. The V gene end was trimmed by 5 bases and the J gene end by 6 bases; junction bases not matched to a gene: 8. The CDR3 protein is CASSVLAGVGNEQFF. The CDR3 nucleotides are TGTGCCAGCAGTGTGCTAGCGGGAGTAGGCAATGAGCAGTTCTTC.

The rearrangement joins TRBV6-1 to TRBJ2-7, with a possible D match to TRBD2 (6 bases). Germline V gene data show CDR1 as MNHNS and CDR2 as SASEGT. CDR3 length: 13 residues. V lost 8 bases and J 0 bases, leaving 11 bases between the germline ends. As DNA, the CDR3 is TGTGCCAGCGGAGGGCTGAGCTCCTACGAGCAGTACTTC. Its translation: CASGGLSSYEQYF.

This clonotype was observed a handful of times. The chain joins TRBV11-2 to TRBJ2-3; TRBD1 aligns across 8 bases. The CDR3 is 17 amino acids. Germline V lookup: CDR1 SGHAT, CDR2 FQNNGV. The trim removed 4 bases at V and 0 bases at J, leaving 9 bases unmatched. The CDR3 is CASSSPRQGASTDTQYF. As DNA, the CDR3 is TGTGCCAGCAGCTCCCCACGCCAGGGGGCGAGCACAGATACGCAGTATTTT.

The chain recombines TRBV7-6 with TRBJ2-7; D may be TRBD2 (6 bases). The CDR3 spans 14 residues. The germline V gene encodes CDR1 SGHVS and CDR2 FNYEAQ. V was pared by 5 bases and J by 5 bases, with 16 bases between. The CDR3 DNA is TGTGCCAGCAGCCCGATTGAGGGACTCCACGAGCAGTACTTC. This translates into CASSPIEGLHEQYF.

At least ten counts were recorded for this clonotype. The J gene is TRBJ1-1, the V gene TRBV5-1; D gene unclear. CDR1 SGHRS and CDR2 YFSETQ come from the germline V gene. V gave up 1 base and J gave up 2 bases, with 9 bases separating them. This CDR3 is built from 14 residues. The CDR3 reads CASSLSPANTEAFF. The CDR3 DNA sequence: TGCGCCAGCAGCTTGTCTCCGGCCAACACTGAAGCTTTCTTT.

This chain joins TRBV6-2 or TRBV6-3 and TRBJ2-1; D remains ambiguous. Germline V lookup: CDR1 MNHEY, CDR2 SVGEGT. The ends were cut back, 4 bases at V and 6 bases at J, with 4 bases in the middle. The CDR3 contains 11 residues. The CDR3 DNA reads as TGTGCCAGCAGTTTAATCAATGAGCAGTTCTTC. Translated, it gives CASSLINEQFF.

As for this clonotype: A much more abundant neighbour one base away suggests this may be a read error. This chain uses TRBV28 with TRBJ2-1; D remains unclear. V lost 9 bases to trimming and J lost 10 bases, with 10 bases between them. The CDR3 is made up of 10 amino acids. Germline V gives CDR1 MDHEN, CDR2 SYDVKM. The CDR3 nucleotides are TGTGCCAGTGGCAGGTGGGAGCAGTTCTTC. This codes for CASGRWEQFF. Variable domain in full (rest from reference TRBV28 and TRBJ2-1): DVKVTQSSRYLVKRTGEKVFLECVQDMDHENMFWYRQDPGLGLRLIYFSYDVKMKEKGDIPEGYSVSREKKERFSLILESASTNQTSMYLCASGRWEQFFGPGTRLTVL.

This chain joins TRBV12-3 or TRBV12-4 and TRBJ2-5, with TRBD1 as a possible D gene (5 bases). This CDR3 comprises 13 residues. Trimming removed 5 bases at V and 5 bases at J, with 12 bases between. CDR3 sequence: CASSRNWGETQYF. The CDR3 nucleotides read TGTGCCAGCAGTAGAAACTGGGGCGAGACCCAGTACTTC.

V and J are TRBV20-1 and TRBJ2-1, with a possible D match to TRBD1 (6 bases). The germline V gene encodes CDR1 DFQATT and CDR2 SNEGSKA (reference sequence). The CDR3 extends over 11 amino acids. V lost 8 bases and J 6 bases, leaving 11 bases between the germline ends. The CDR3 here is CSPRGSNEQFF. The CDR3 nucleotides read TGCAGTCCCAGGGGCTCCAATGAGCAGTTCTTC.

The sample holds a few counts of this clonotype. V usage is TRBV20-1 and J usage is TRBJ2-3, with 11 bases aligning to TRBD2. Germline loops: CDR1 DFQATT, CDR2 SNEGSKA (reference sequence). V lost 6 bases to trimming and J lost 2 bases; unmatched junction nucleotides: 13. The CDR3 loop spans 17 amino acids. CDR3 sequence (DNA): TGCAGTGCCACCCCATTCGTAGCGGGAGGGAACACAGATACGCAGTATTTT. Its protein product is CSATPFVAGGNTDTQYF.

This clonotype was counted at least ten times. V usage is TRBV10-3 and J usage is TRBJ2-3; D unclear. This CDR3 has 12 amino acids. The ends were cut back, 4 bases at V and 5 bases at J, with 7 bases in the middle. Germline V lookup: CDR1 ENHRY, CDR2 SYGVKD. CDR3 DNA sequence: TGTGCCATCAGTGTTAGCTTAGATACGCAGTATTTT. Translated, it gives CAISVSLDTQYF.

This clonotype was detected ten times or more. The rearrangement links TRBV5-1 to TRBJ2-3; 9 bases match TRBD1. V lost 0 bases to trimming and J lost 6 bases; unmatched junction nucleotides: 8. This CDR3 is 16 amino acids long. Germline V CDR1 and CDR2: SGHRS, YFSETQ. The CDR3 sequence: CASSLAPGQGSDTQYF. DNA of the CDR3: TGCGCCAGCAGCTTGGCTCCGGGACAGGGTTCCGATACGCAGTATTTT.

The chain couples TRBV28 to TRBJ2-4; no definite D call. The ends were cut back, 5 bases at V and 8 bases at J, with 4 bases in the middle. CDR1 and CDR2 (germline): MDHEN, SYDVKM. The CDR3 sequence is 10 residues long. CDR3 sequence: CASSGYIQYF. The DNA for the CDR3 is TGTGCCAGCAGTGGGTACATTCAGTACTTC.

This clonotype was counted only a few times. CDR3 DNA sequence: TGTGCCAGCAGTTTTTTACAGGAGTGGAACACTGAAGCTTTCTTT. Translating it yields CASSFLQEWNTEAFF. The chain uses TRBV28 and TRBJ1-1, with D possibly being TRBD1 (5 bases). V was clipped by 3 bases and J by 1 base, with 12 bases between them. The CDR3 length is 15 residues. Germline V gene data show CDR1 as MDHEN and CDR2 as SYDVKM.

The rearrangement uses TRBV23-1 and TRBJ2-1, with 7 bases matching TRBD1. TRBV23-1 is assigned to the ORF class and has an uncertain function. V was clipped by 0 bases and J by 5 bases; unmatched bases: 10. This CDR3 has 17 residues. CDR3 nucleotide sequence: TGCGCCAGCAGTCAATCGAATAAGGGGACAGTTCACAATGAGCAGTTCTTC. It yields the protein CASSQSNKGTVHNEQFF.

The J gene is TRBJ1-4, the V gene TRBV7-8; possibly TRBD1 for D (5 bases). The CDR3 length is 14 residues. Trimming left V 5 bases short and J 5 bases short, with 12 bases between. Germline lookup yields CDR1 SGHVS and CDR2 FQNEAQ. CDR3 DNA: TGTGCCAGCAGCCCTACGGGGGAAAATGAAAAACTGTTTTTT. This sequence encodes CASSPTGENEKLFF.

In regard to this clonotype: A junction boundary mismatches the germline segment, possibly from a read error. DNA for the CDR3: TGCAGTGCTCGAGAAGGAACCTACGAGCAGTACTTC. The encoded protein is CSAREGTYEQYF. J is TRBJ2-7 and V is TRBV20-1; D is undetermined. This CDR3 has 12 amino acids. CDR1 DFQATT and CDR2 SNEGSKA come from the germline V gene (reference sequence).

This clonotype was recorded a few times. V is TRBV14 and J is TRBJ2-1; weak D call: TRBD2 (6 bases). CDR1 is SGHDN and CDR2 is FVKESK in the germline V gene. The CDR3 has 17 residues. V lost 4 bases and J 9 bases, leaving 25 bases between the germline ends. This CDR3 reads CASSRSVSGTGWFEQFF. DNA for the CDR3: TGTGCCAGCAGCCGGTCAGTTAGCGGTACGGGATGGTTTGAGCAGTTCTTC.

The chain carries TRBV12-3 or TRBV12-4 and TRBJ1-6; D is undetermined. The CDR3 is 15 amino acids. Trimming pared 3 bases from V and 0 bases from J, leaving 6 bases between. The CDR3 nucleotides read TGTGCCAGCAGTTTGGCGAGCTCCTATAATTCACCCCTCCACTTT. Amino acid sequence: CASSLASSYNSPLHF.

This chain connects TRBV12-3 or TRBV12-4 to TRBJ1-5; D is ambiguous. Trimming took off 6 bases at V and 3 bases at J, with 12 bases between the two ends. This CDR3 contains 14 residues. The CDR3 sequence is CASSPGPVNQPQHF. The CDR3 DNA reads as TGTGCCAGCAGCCCCGGACCAGTCAATCAGCCCCAGCATTTT.